Below, 5 T cell receptor beta chains from the same sample are listed, as sequenced in a study of CD8+ T cells in alopecia areata. RNA, once extracted, was reverse transcribed into cDNA for use as the sequencing template. Sequencing was performed with immunoSEQ multiplex PCR; in TCRdb, only in-frame clones are kept and a portion is missing. Counted here are some 200,000 clones, about 40% occurring once; the ten biggest clones make up over 2%. Treatment indicated: oral pan-JAK inhibitor, 5-10 mg twice daily. Sample: CD4+ T cells sorted from blood, taken at approximately week 36, from a patient treated with tofacitinib. Receptor source: a human donor with alopecia areata.

V gene TRBV11-2 combines with J gene TRBJ2-1, with D possibly matching TRBD1 (5 bases). V lost 3 bases and J lost 7, with 10 bases in between. This CDR3 is built from 13 residues. The V gene's germline CDR1 is SGHAT and CDR2 FQNNGV. The CDR3 spells CASSFPGPNEQFF. Written as DNA, the CDR3 is TGTGCCAGCAGCTTTCCAGGGCCAAATGAGCAGTTCTTC.

This clone was observed a handful of times. The V call is TRBV13, the J call TRBJ2-1; 9 bases agree with TRBD2. Germline V gives CDR1 PRHDT, CDR2 FYEKMQ (reference sequence). The V gene end was trimmed by 2 bases and the J gene end by 7 bases; junction bases not matched to a gene: 15. The CDR3 is 18 residues long. The CDR3 DNA sequence: TGTGCCAGCAGCTTAAGGGGGCAGCGGGAGGTATCAGAGAATGAGCAGTTCTTC. Amino acids: CASSLRGQREVSENEQFF. The whole variable domain, remainder taken from reference TRBV13 and TRBJ2-1, is AAGVIQSPRHLIKEKRETATLKCYPIPRHDTVYWYQQGPGQDPQFLISFYEKMQSDKGSIPDRFSAQQFSDYHSELNMSSLELGDSALYFCASSLRGQREVSENEQFFGPGTRLTVL.

The chain links TRBV30 to TRBJ1-1, with D maybe TRBD1 (6 bases). Germline V lookup: CDR1 GTSNPN, CDR2 SVGIG (reference sequence). The length of the CDR3 is 13 residues. V gave up 4 bases and J gave up 4 bases, with 13 bases separating them. This chain's CDR3 is CAWNNREGTEAFF. The CDR3 nucleotides are TGTGCCTGGAATAACAGGGAGGGCACTGAAGCTTTCTTT.

This clone came up once. This chain joins TRBV29-1 and TRBJ2-3; 8 bases align to TRBD2. CDR3 length equals 12 residues. With 8 bases clipped from V and 1 base from J, the junction kept 2 bases outside the gene matches. Germline assignment: CDR1 SQVTM and CDR2 ANQGSEA. The CDR3 loop is CSSGGGTDTQYF. The CDR3 DNA sequence: TGCAGCTCCGGGGGGGGCACAGATACGCAGTATTTT.

The gene calls are TRBV15 and TRBJ2-5; a weak D match, TRBD2 (6 bases). Germline CDR1 and CDR2: LNHNV and YYDKDF (reference sequence). The CDR3 has 14 residues. Trimming shortened V by 1 base and J by 7 bases, and 13 bases separated the two germline ends. In DNA form, the CDR3 reads TGTGCCACCAGCAGAGCGAGCGGGCGACGGACCCAGTACTTC. Protein sequence: CATSRASGRRTQYF.